The rows below give T cell receptor beta chains drawn from one sample of a study of shared clonotypes between healthy human individuals. TCRdb's copy holds only in-frame clones and misses some; the assay was immunoSEQ multiplex PCR. The sample comprises about 520,000 clones, approximately 82% of which are singletons, and 12% rests with the top ten. The sequencing sample was made of PBMCs. Every receptor here comes from a woman in her 40s in good health. Some clones in this sample may be carry-over from other donors' samples. Both conserved end residues are part of each CDR3.

>TRBV18
CASSASGGYYEQYF
>TRBV5-1
CASSPKLDTEAFF
>TRBV11-3
CASSFTGGYEQFF
>TRBV6-6
CASWDRFEQYF
>TRBV5-4
CASSLDPPDYGYTF
>TRBV5-1
CASSPLIDTEAFF
>TRBV5-1
CASSHRQGTINEQFF
>TRBV7-9
CASSLLGASGNTIYF
>TRBV7-7
CASSLVVGSGELFF
>TRBV14
CASSRVRAPYNEQFF
>TRBV21-1
CASSRGSHYEQYF
>TRBV4-1
CASSNRGLGGNTIYF
>TRBV7-6
CASSSTSGSMNTQYF
>TRBV5-6
CASSSLGSRGPETQYF
>TRBV7-7
CASSLNGLNNEQFF
>TRBV28
CASRGLAGAADTQYF
>TRBV4-1
CASSQPGRRGEQYF
>TRBV5-1
CASRMTGQETQYF
>TRBV5-1
CASSHQTSGTDNEQFF
>TRBV2
CASRDLPGVGNTIYF
>TRBV25-1
CASTQSGLPWNTEAFF
>TRBV7-9
CASRLAGAVDTQYF
>TRBV6-1
CASSEPGLENEQFF
>TRBV28
CASSSSAAGNDEQYF
>TRBV6-6
CASSYSTAWGYTF
>TRBV10-3
CAIKTGLAGVGQYF
>TRBV7-6
CASSPQAGIETKDDTQYF
>TRBV6-1
CASSEVWQGEGYTF
>TRBV4-2
CASSQDEQRAYEQYF
>TRBV7-9
CASSLALARKETQYF
>TRBV19
CASSRDTLHYGYTF
>TRBV19
CASSVSRGVHGYTF
>TRBV6-1
CASTQHGNTEAFF
>TRBV5-1
CASSLGTLGEKLFF
>TRBV7-2
CASSSQGTGELFF
>TRBV30
CAWSREGGSQPQHF
>TRBV21-1
CASSNPSRDRAPSDEQFF
>TRBV6-4
CASAREATDTQYF
>TRBV6-6
CASSMDGYEQFF
>TRBV28
CASLGTGGARTGELFF
>TRBV5-1
CASSNLQGDNEKLFF
>TRBV5-1
CASSWGTSGSQDTQYF
>TRBV6-1
CASNRGQGNTEAFF
>TRBV25-1
CASGLAGTGELFF
>TRBV7-6
CASSLLGGQGAVGELFF
>TRBV19
CASSWDHTSYEQYF
>TRBV2
CASRPHFRAVEQYF
>TRBV9
CASSASDRNYGYTF
>TRBV11-3
CASSLVPGQELLHNEQFF
>TRBV19
CASSYDRGGNQPQHF
>TRBV18
CASSPGDGPYEQYF
>TRBV7-9
CASSLVLSGSMDEQFF
>TRBV7-7
CASSLNRNTGELFF
>TRBV18
CASSPASGAGELFF
>TRBV5-5
CASSPHQAEQYF
>TRBV7-2
CASSLSLASGRTDTQYF
>TRBV5-6
CASSSVTSAETYNEQFF
>TRBV28
CASSLLAGVNEQFF
>TRBV28
CASSSPPRDGYTF
>TRBV27
CASSHSLGYTEAFF